The 15 T cell receptor beta chains presented below share a single source sample, sequenced in a study of blood T cell repertoires in COVID-19. Libraries were prepared by immunoSEQ multiplex PCR; TCRdb keeps only in-frame clonotypes and omits some of them. The sample has around 130,000 clones, over 80% seen once; the top ten hold roughly 10%. Sequencing was done on a sample of peripheral blood. All receptors come from a man in his fifties or sixties with active or convalescent COVID-19.

The chain has TRBV18 and TRBJ1-1, with 7 bases that match TRBD1. Germline V lookup: CDR1 KGHSH, CDR2 LQKENI. Trimming took 1 base from V and 3 from J; bases not matched to a gene: 5. This CDR3 is 15 amino acids long. CDR3 sequence reads: CASSPLPGGYTEAFF. The CDR3 nucleotides read TGTGCCAGCTCACCACTCCCAGGGGGGTACACTGAAGCTTTCTTT.

The chain uses TRBV9 and TRBJ2-3; 9 bases align to TRBD2. The J segment lost 7 bases and the V segment lost 0 bases, leaving 6 bases of the junction unmatched. Germline assignment: CDR1 SGDLS and CDR2 YYNGEE. The CDR3 consists of 15 residues. DNA of the CDR3: TGTGCCAGCAGCGTAGATAGCGGGAGTTCGAATACGCAGTATTTT. Its translation is CASSVDSGSSNTQYF. Together with reference TRBV9 and TRBJ2-3, the CDR3 gives the full variable domain: DSGVTQTPKHLITATGQRVTLRCSPRSGDLSVYWYQQSLDQGLQFLIQYYNGEERAKGNILERFSAQQFPDLHSELNLSSLELGDSALYFCASSVDSGSSNTQYFGPGTRLTVL.

The rearrangement links TRBV28 to TRBJ2-7; no definite D call. The CDR3 consists of 14 residues. V lost 2 bases to trimming and J lost 3 bases, with 11 bases between them. The V gene's germline CDR1 is MDHEN and CDR2 SYDVKM. The CDR3 DNA is TGTGCCAGCAGTTTACCCCGACTTAGCTACGAGCAGTACTTC. It is translated as CASSLPRLSYEQYF.

The chain carries TRBV7-8 and TRBJ2-5; maybe TRBD2 (6 bases). Germline values: CDR1 SGHVS, CDR2 FQNEAQ. Trimming left V 2 bases short and J 5 bases short, with 12 bases between. The CDR3 is 14 residues long. The CDR3 region has the DNA TGTGCCAGCAGCTTATGGAGGGGCGCGGAGACCCAGTACTTC. This codes for CASSLWRGAETQYF.

The chain carries TRBV25-1 and TRBJ1-6, with 9 nucleotides matching TRBD1. Trimming took 5 bases from V and 9 from J; bases not matched to a gene: 5. Germline CDR1 and CDR2: MGHDK and SYGVNS. The CDR3 runs to 14 residues. The CDR3 bases are TGTGCCAGCAGTCTCCTGACAGGGGGTTCACCCCTCCACTTT. Translating gives CASSLLTGGSPLHF. Full variable domain (rest looked up from reference TRBV25-1 and TRBJ1-6): EADIYQTPRYLVIGTGKKITLECSQTMGHDKMYWYQQDPGMELHLIHYSYGVNSTEKGDLSSESTVSRIRTEHFPLTLESARPSHTSQYLCASSLLTGGSPLHFGNGTRLTVT.

This chain links TRBV20-1 with TRBJ2-3, with TRBD1 identical over 8 bases. CDR1 is DFQATT, CDR2 SNEGSKA, per germline (reference sequence). The CDR3 runs 15 residues. After removal of 3 bases from V and 4 bases from J, the junction contained 9 bases not matched to a gene. CDR3 residues: CSASSRDRSSDTQYF. The CDR3, as DNA: TGCAGTGCTAGTTCTAGGGACAGGAGTTCAGATACGCAGTATTTT.

The chain has TRBV24-1 and TRBJ2-7; D may be TRBD1 (6 bases). The V gene lost 10 bases and the J gene lost 2 bases, with 11 bases spanning the gap. The CDR3 contains 12 residues. Germline CDR1 and CDR2: KGHDR and SFDVKD. The CDR3 DNA is TGTGCCACAGGGGACAAAGCCTACGAGCAGTACTTC. Encoded protein: CATGDKAYEQYF.

V and J are TRBV7-9 and TRBJ1-3, with TRBD1 matching 8 bases. This CDR3 comprises 14 residues. CDR1 and CDR2 from the germline V gene are SEHNR and FQNEAQ (reference sequence). The J segment lost 2 bases and the V segment lost 10 bases, leaving 7 bases of the junction unmatched. The CDR3 DNA is TGTGCCATCTCGACAGGGGTAGCTGGAAACACCATATATTTT. Translation: CAISTGVAGNTIYF.

The DNA of the CDR3 is TGTGCCAGCAGTGAATTGGACAGGGGGCATCAGCCCCAGCATTTT. Protein sequence: CASSELDRGHQPQHF. This chain connects TRBV6-1 to TRBJ1-5; 11 positions match TRBD1. The CDR3 extends over 15 amino acids. V lost 2 bases, J lost 5 bases, and 2 bases stayed unmatched. Germline V gene sequence: CDR1 MNHNS, CDR2 SASEGT.

The chain uses TRBV27 and TRBJ1-6; a possible D gene is TRBD1 (6 bases). The germline gives CDR1 MNHEY, CDR2 SMNVEV (reference sequence). The V end lost 5 bases, the J end lost 12 bases, and 8 bases lay between the germline ends. This CDR3 is built from 11 residues. The chain's CDR3 is CASSRGGPLHF. The CDR3 bases are TGTGCCAGCAGTCGAGGGGGACCCCTCCACTTT.

This chain joins TRBV27 and TRBJ2-5, with 7 bases matching TRBD2. Germline V gene sequence: CDR1 MNHEY, CDR2 SMNVEV (reference sequence). V lost 3 bases and J lost 3; bases outside the gene matches: 10. This CDR3 has 16 residues. This chain's CDR3 is CASSFGGSHAKETQYF. Written as DNA, the CDR3 is TGTGCCAGCAGTTTCGGGGGGTCACACGCCAAAGAGACCCAGTACTTC.

The chain links TRBV2 to TRBJ2-7; TRBD2 matches 7 bases. The CDR3 covers 12 residues. The V segment lost 6 bases and the J segment 1 base; nucleotides outside the gene matches: 0. Germline CDR1 reads SNHLY; CDR2 reads FYNNEI. CDR3 protein: CASRAGSYEQYF. The CDR3, as DNA: TGTGCCAGCAGAGCGGGATCCTACGAGCAGTACTTC.

The chain carries TRBV7-9 and TRBJ1-2; 9 bases are a match to TRBD1. V was clipped by 4 bases and J by 3 bases; unmatched bases: 6. The CDR3 length is 15 residues. Germline values: CDR1 SEHNR, CDR2 FQNEAQ (reference sequence). The chain's CDR3 is CASSSGRDRDYGYTF. The CDR3, as DNA: TGTGCCAGCAGCTCCGGCCGGGACAGGGACTATGGCTACACCTTC.

This chain uses TRBV6-5 with TRBJ2-3; perhaps TRBD2 as D (5 bases). V lost 0 bases and J lost 4, with 8 bases in between. This CDR3 is built from 14 residues. Germline CDR1 and CDR2: MNHEY and SVGAGI. The CDR3 bases are TGTGCCAGCAGTTACTCGAGGGCCCCAGATACGCAGTATTTT. It translates to CASSYSRAPDTQYF.

The rearrangement links TRBV7-3 to TRBJ2-1; D is perhaps TRBD1 (6 bases). V was clipped by 1 base and J by 10 bases, with 11 bases between them. Germline V gene data show CDR1 as SGHTA and CDR2 as FQGTGA. The CDR3 length is 13 residues. The CDR3 DNA sequence: TGTGCCAGCAGCTTAATTGGGGGCAGGGAGCAGTTCTTC. This codes for CASSLIGGREQFF.